The present TCR beta chain was sequenced within a study of cytomegalovirus exposure and HLA in healthy donors. Notes on this clone: What it recognizes is unknown.

V was cut by 4 bases and J by 2 bases, with 12 bases left in between. Germline loops: CDR1 SGHNT, CDR2 YENEEA. The CDR3 length is 15 residues. In the PCR, 60 Vbeta and 13 Jbeta primers were used. Measured with immunoSEQ multiplex PCR; TCRdb has only the in-frame clones, and not every one. The sample holds about 220,000 clones, approximately 82% seen once. Study-wide results and limits: Investigators reported some 150 TCR beta chains as tied to cytomegalovirus. Looking again later, the authors saw that most CMV-associated TCR beta chains seemed HLA-restricted.

V gene TRBV11-3 combines with J gene TRBJ2-1, with a possible D match to TRBD2 (6 bases). The TCR sequence derives from a man younger than 35 in good health and CMV-seronegative. Source material: PBMCs. For the CDR3, the DNA is TGTGCCAGCAGCTCGTATAGCGGAACCTACAATGAGCAGTTCTTC. Translated: CASSSYSGTYNEQFF. Complete variable domain (other parts from reference TRBV11-3 and TRBJ2-1): EAGVVQSPRYKIIEKKQPVAFWCNPISGHNTLYWYLQNLGQGPELLIRYENEEAVDDSQLPKDRFSAERLKGVDSTLKIQPAELGDSAVYLCASSSYSGTYNEQFFGPGTRLTVL.